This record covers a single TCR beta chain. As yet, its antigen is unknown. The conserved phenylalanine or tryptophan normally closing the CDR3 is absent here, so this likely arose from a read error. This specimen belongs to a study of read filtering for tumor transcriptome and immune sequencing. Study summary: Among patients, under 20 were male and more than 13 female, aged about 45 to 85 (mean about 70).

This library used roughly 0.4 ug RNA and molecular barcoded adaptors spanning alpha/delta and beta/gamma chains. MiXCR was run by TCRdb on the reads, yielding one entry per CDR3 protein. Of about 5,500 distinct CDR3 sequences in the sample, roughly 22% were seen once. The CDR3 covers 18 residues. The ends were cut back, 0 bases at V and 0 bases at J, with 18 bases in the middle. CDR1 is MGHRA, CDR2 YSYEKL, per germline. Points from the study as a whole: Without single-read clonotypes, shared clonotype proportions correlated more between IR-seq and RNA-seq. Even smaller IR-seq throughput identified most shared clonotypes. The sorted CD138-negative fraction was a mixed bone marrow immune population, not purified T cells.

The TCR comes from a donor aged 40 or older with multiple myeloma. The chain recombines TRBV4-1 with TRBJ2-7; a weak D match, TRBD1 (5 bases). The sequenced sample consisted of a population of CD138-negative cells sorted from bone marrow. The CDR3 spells CASSQDQGQRGASYEQYL. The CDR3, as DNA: TGCGCCAGCAGCCAAGATCAGGGCCAACGAGGAGCCTCCTACGAGCAGTACCTC.